A single sample gave rise to the 31 T cell receptor beta chains below, sequenced in a study of Ad26.COV2.S vaccination and SARS-CoV-2 variants. Profiled with immunoSEQ multiplex PCR; TCRdb holds only in-frame clones, not every one. Of hundreds of thousands of clones detected, 92% appear once; the ten largest clones hold around 4.2%. Sequenced material: peripheral blood, taken after recovery from COVID-19. The receptor set was obtained from a human donor who had recovered from COVID-19.

The count of this clone is one. The chain employs TRBV25-1 and TRBJ2-6; D is tentatively TRBD1 or TRBD2 (5 bases each). CDR1 and CDR2 (germline): MGHDK, SYGVNS. The V end lost 4 bases, the J end lost 0 bases, and 16 bases lay between the germline ends. This CDR3 has 18 amino acids. CDR3 region: CASSAFEGPSSGANVLTF. CDR3 nucleotide sequence: TGTGCCAGCAGTGCATTTGAGGGGCCTAGCTCTGGGGCCAACGTCCTGACTTTC.

The J gene is TRBJ2-2, the V gene TRBV7-9, with D tentatively TRBD1 (6 bases). In germline, CDR1 is SEHNR, CDR2 FQNEAQ (reference sequence). Trimming removed 4 bases from V and 6 bases from J, with 15 bases in between. The CDR3 loop spans 15 amino acids. The CDR3 here is CASSSNRVVAGELFF. In DNA form, the CDR3 reads TGTGCCAGCAGCTCCAACAGGGTGGTAGCCGGGGAGCTGTTTTTT.

This clone was seen a single time. This chain uses TRBV10-3 with TRBJ1-2, with 10 bases aligning to TRBD1. Germline lookup yields CDR1 ENHRY and CDR2 SYGVKD. The CDR3 has 14 residues. V lost 10 bases and J lost 7; bases outside the gene matches: 12. CDR3 loop: CASGIGTGEAGYTF. The CDR3 DNA reads TGTGCCAGCGGGATAGGGACAGGGGAAGCTGGCTACACCTTC.

J is TRBJ2-1 and V is TRBV11-2, with 8 positions matching TRBD1. Germline V gene lookup returns CDR1 SGHAT and CDR2 FQNNGV. The CDR3 extends over 17 amino acids. J lost 2 bases, V lost 5 bases, and 11 bases had no gene match. CDR3 region: CASSGIDGQGPYNEQFF. Here the CDR3 DNA reads TGTGCCAGCAGCGGAATAGATGGACAGGGCCCCTACAATGAGCAGTTCTTC.

This rearrangement joins TRBV5-6 to TRBJ1-6; 8 positions match TRBD1. The V segment lost 0 bases and the J segment 3 bases; nucleotides outside the gene matches: 8. Germline V CDR1 and CDR2: SGHDT, YYEEEE. The CDR3 covers 18 residues. The CDR3 sequence: CASSLVSDRGLYNSPLHF. The CDR3 DNA reads as TGTGCCAGCAGCTTGGTTAGTGACAGGGGCCTCTATAATTCACCCCTCCACTTT.

This chain links TRBV10-1 with TRBJ1-1; D perhaps matches TRBD1 (5 bases). V lost 0 bases to trimming and J lost 1 base, with 9 bases between them. This CDR3 has 15 residues. Germline CDR1 reads WNHNN; CDR2 reads SYGVQD (reference sequence). DNA for the CDR3: TGCGCCAGCAGTGAGTCAAAAGGGGAGAACACTGAAGCTTTCTTT. The encoded protein is CASSESKGENTEAFF.

The chain is built from TRBV4-1 and TRBJ2-1, with D perhaps matching TRBD2 (5 bases). This CDR3 has 12 residues. Germline CDR1 MGHRA, CDR2 YSYEKL. V was clipped by 4 bases and J by 5 bases, with 6 bases between them. CDR3 sequence reads: CASSLRDNEQFF. The CDR3 nucleotides read TGCGCCAGCAGCCTGCGGGACAATGAGCAGTTCTTC.

V is TRBV7-2 and J is TRBJ1-5; D gene uncertain. V lost 1 base, J lost 3 bases, and 7 bases lay in between. CDR1 and CDR2 (germline): SGHTA, FQGNSA. The CDR3 extends over 14 amino acids. The CDR3 coding sequence is TGTGCCAGCAGCTTAGTTCGGGACAATCAGCCCCAGCATTTT. Residues: CASSLVRDNQPQHF.

The chain is built from TRBV27 and TRBJ2-1, with D hard to call. V was shortened by 4 bases and J by 4 bases, with 11 bases between the two germline ends. Germline CDR1 is MNHEY and CDR2 is SMNVEV (reference sequence). The CDR3 is made up of 14 amino acids. This chain's CDR3 is CASSSLVAYNEQFF. In DNA, the CDR3 is TGTGCCAGCAGTTCCCTCGTGGCTTACAATGAGCAGTTCTTC.

This chain uses TRBV14 with TRBJ2-2, with TRBD1 as a possible D gene (5 bases). From germline, CDR1 is SGHDN and CDR2 FVKESK. The CDR3 runs to 14 residues. V lost 1 base and J lost 5, with 8 bases in between. CDR3 protein: CASSQVQGTGELFF. The DNA for the CDR3 is TGTGCCAGCAGCCAAGTCCAGGGTACCGGGGAGCTGTTTTTT.

Only a few counts were recorded for this clone. J is TRBJ2-7 and V is TRBV9; TRBD1 is a possible D gene (6 bases). CDR1 and CDR2 (germline): SGDLS, YYNGEE. With 4 bases removed from V and 3 bases from J, the gap between germline ends came to 11 bases. The CDR3 consists of 13 residues. The CDR3 protein is CASSPGTSYEQYF. CDR3 sequence (DNA): TGTGCCAGCAGCCCCGGGACAAGCTACGAGCAGTACTTC.

The chain employs TRBV2 and TRBJ1-2; D is undetermined. V was shortened by 3 bases and J by 1 base, with 9 bases between the two germline ends. The CDR3 has 14 amino acids. In germline, CDR1 is SNHLY, CDR2 FYNNEI. CDR3 sequence: CASSDMVNNYGYTF. DNA for the CDR3: TGTGCCAGCAGTGATATGGTCAATAACTATGGCTACACCTTC.

The rearrangement joins TRBV6-6 to TRBJ2-5; 8 positions agree with TRBD2. The CDR3 has 14 residues. Germline V lookup: CDR1 MNHNY, CDR2 SVGAGI (reference sequence). Losses at the gene ends were 3 bases for V and 5 bases for J; bases not matched to a gene: 5. CDR3 in DNA: TGTGCCAGCAGTTATCCACAGCGGGGGGAGACCCAGTACTTC. Protein sequence: CASSYPQRGETQYF.

The rearrangement uses TRBV6-5 and TRBJ2-7; 9 nucleotides agree with TRBD2. V trimming: 9 bases; J trimming: 7 bases; junction bases outside the gene matches: 7. This CDR3 has 12 residues. Germline CDR1 reads MNHEY; CDR2 reads SVGAGI. The CDR3 coding sequence is TGTGCCAGTCTAGCGGGGTCAGGGGAGCAGTACTTC. This sequence encodes CASLAGSGEQYF.

In its sample, this clone was seen once. The CDR3 DNA follows: TGCAGCGTGGGGGATGGGGGGGAAAAACTGTTTTTT. Its translation: CSVGDGGEKLFF. V and J are TRBV29-1 and TRBJ1-4, with D perhaps matching TRBD1 (5 bases). Germline V gene sequence: CDR1 SQVTM, CDR2 ANQGSEA. Between the trimmed V and J ends, which lost 6 bases and 8 bases, there was a span of 13 bases. The CDR3 has 12 residues.

The chain couples TRBV4-1 to TRBJ1-1, with a weak D call TRBD1 (5 bases). V lost 3 bases, J lost 1 base, and 12 bases lay in between. The CDR3 sequence is 15 residues long. Germline-derived CDR1 and CDR2 are MGHRA and YSYEKL. The CDR3 sequence is CASSHLVGENTEAFF. The CDR3 DNA reads TGCGCCAGCAGCCATTTGGTGGGGGAGAACACTGAAGCTTTCTTT.

J is TRBJ2-2 and V is TRBV9, with D maybe TRBD2 (7 bases). CDR3 length: 16 residues. V was trimmed by 0 bases and J by 0 bases, leaving 9 bases between them. CDR1 SGDLS and CDR2 YYNGEE come from the germline V gene. The CDR3 loop reads CASSVVGGPNTGELFF. The CDR3 DNA reads as TGTGCCAGCAGCGTAGTCGGGGGGCCGAACACCGGGGAGCTGTTTTTT.

V gene TRBV7-8 combines with J gene TRBJ2-7, with D possibly being TRBD2 (5 bases). The V end lost 0 bases, the J end lost 5 bases, and 11 bases lay between the germline ends. CDR1 and CDR2 (germline): SGHVS, FQNEAQ. The CDR3 consists of 14 residues. The CDR3 DNA is TGTGCCAGCAGCTTAGCGGCGGGTAGCGACGAGCAGTACTTC. It translates to CASSLAAGSDEQYF.

V usage is TRBV7-2 and J usage is TRBJ2-3; no reliable D call. V lost 6 bases and J 2 bases, leaving 6 bases between the germline ends. Germline loops: CDR1 SGHTA, CDR2 FQGNSA. This CDR3 region has 12 residues. CDR3 region: CASRRVTDTQYF. In DNA, the CDR3 is TGTGCCAGCAGGAGAGTCACAGATACGCAGTATTTT.

The chain joins TRBV29-1 to TRBJ1-2, with D possibly TRBD1 on 6 matching bases. Trimming removed 4 bases at V and 5 bases at J, with 8 bases between. CDR1 and CDR2 from the germline V gene are SQVTM and ANQGSEA. The CDR3 length is 11 residues. Written as DNA, the CDR3 is TGCAGCGTTGTGACAGGTTATGGCTACACCTTC. Translation: CSVVTGYGYTF.

This chain joins TRBV9 and TRBJ2-5; TRBD2 aligns across 10 bases. J lost 2 bases, V lost 0 bases, and 1 base had no gene match. The CDR3 runs 15 residues. The germline gives CDR1 SGDLS, CDR2 YYNGEE. CDR3 in amino acids: CASSVVSGGQETQYF. In DNA, the CDR3 is TGTGCCAGCAGCGTAGTTAGCGGGGGGCAAGAGACCCAGTACTTC.

The chain has TRBV29-1 and TRBJ2-7, with D perhaps being TRBD1 or TRBD2 (5 bases each). There are 17 residues in the CDR3. Trimming pared 7 bases from V and 3 bases from J, leaving 28 bases between. From germline, CDR1 is SQVTM and CDR2 ANQGSEA. The CDR3 region has the DNA TGCAGCGCTCTTTCTGTAGGGACCATTAACGGAGTCTACGAGCAGTACTTC. Its translation: CSALSVGTINGVYEQYF.

The rearrangement links TRBV10-1 to TRBJ1-2; D gene ambiguous. Germline values: CDR1 WNHNN, CDR2 SYGVQD (reference sequence). The CDR3 extends over 11 amino acids. Trimming removed 5 bases at V and 7 bases at J, with 8 bases between. DNA of the CDR3: TGCGCCAGCAGTAGTTGGGTTGGCTACACCTTC. Its translation is CASSSWVGYTF.

The V call is TRBV18, the J call TRBJ2-5; D possibly uses TRBD1 or TRBD2 (5 bases each). Germline CDR1 and CDR2: KGHSH and LQKENI. Trimming left V 9 bases short and J 4 bases short, with 15 bases between. This CDR3 contains 13 residues. The DNA of the CDR3 is TGTGCCAGTTTCCGAGGGGACGGAGAGACCCAGTACTTC. It specifies CASFRGDGETQYF.

The chain is built from TRBV7-2 and TRBJ2-1; maybe TRBD2 (6 bases). Deletions cut 2 bases from V and 2 bases from J, with 13 bases between. Germline V gives CDR1 SGHTA, CDR2 FQGNSA. There are 16 residues in the CDR3. CDR3 loop: CASSLRGGVAYNEQFF. The CDR3 DNA reads TGTGCCAGCAGCTTAAGGGGCGGGGTAGCCTACAATGAGCAGTTCTTC.

In this sample, this clone turned up once. Within the sample, other DNA sequences also encode this same CDR3. This sequence joins TRBV6-5 and TRBJ1-2; unclear D gene. CDR1 MNHEY and CDR2 SVGAGI come from the germline V gene. This CDR3 has 14 residues. Trimming stripped 4 bases from V and 2 bases from J, with 11 bases between. The CDR3 coding sequence is TGTGCCAGCAGTTCCTTGGCTGGGAACTATGGCTACACCTTC. Protein product: CASSSLAGNYGYTF.

J is TRBJ2-7 and V is TRBV27; D not certain. The CDR3 sequence is 14 residues long. Germline loops: CDR1 MNHEY, CDR2 SMNVEV (reference sequence). Trimming removed 3 bases at V and 2 bases at J, with 11 bases between. The CDR3 DNA reads TGTGCCAGCAGTTTGTACGAGGAAGCCTACGAGCAGTACTTC. It is translated as CASSLYEEAYEQYF.

The chain combines TRBV7-6 with TRBJ1-2; D might be TRBD1 (6 bases). This CDR3 is built from 14 residues. Per the germline V gene, CDR1 is SGHVS and CDR2 is FNYEAQ. The ends were cut back, 1 base at V and 7 bases at J, with 13 bases in the middle. For the CDR3, the DNA is TGTGCCAGCAGCTTAGGCGCGGGGGCGGGTGGCTACACCTTC. It encodes CASSLGAGAGGYTF.

This sequence joins TRBV9 and TRBJ2-2; D assignment may be TRBD1 or TRBD2 (5 bases each). Between the trimmed V and J ends, which lost 3 bases and 7 bases, there was a span of 13 bases. This CDR3 comprises 14 residues. The germline V gene has CDR1 SGDLS and CDR2 YYNGEE. The CDR3: CASSAITGLGELFF. The CDR3 bases are TGTGCCAGCAGCGCTATCACAGGACTCGGGGAGCTGTTTTTT.

The CDR3 nucleotides are TGTGCCAGCAGCTTAGGGGACCGGGCCACTGAAGCTTTCTTT. Protein: CASSLGDRATEAFF. The J gene is TRBJ1-1, the V gene TRBV13; no clear D. In germline, CDR1 is PRHDT, CDR2 FYEKMQ (reference sequence). This CDR3 spans 14 amino acids. With 0 bases removed from V and 4 bases from J, the gap between germline ends came to 9 bases.

V gene TRBV29-1 combines with J gene TRBJ1-1, with D possibly matching TRBD1 (6 bases). V gave up 6 bases and J gave up 1 base, with 15 bases separating them. Germline loops: CDR1 SQVTM, CDR2 ANQGSEA. The CDR3 covers 14 residues. As DNA, the CDR3 is TGCAGCGTGGTACCACAGGGATCGAACACTGAAGCTTTCTTT. This translates into CSVVPQGSNTEAFF.